This T cell receptor (beta chain) was documented in a study of CD8 T cells in Susac syndrome. Random hexamers were used to reverse transcribe 0.5 to 1 ug of RNA. TCRdb used MiXCR to reprocess the immunoSEQ multiplex PCR reads, holding one entry per CDR3 protein. The repertoire has about 250,000 distinct CDR3 sequences, roughly 95% of them found once; the top ten carry 0.055% to 0.075%. CDR3 length: 11 amino acids. V was trimmed by 5 bases and J by 8 bases, leaving 7 bases between them. This clonotype was obtained from a human donor with multiple sclerosis. The rearrangement joins TRBV12-3 or TRBV12-4 to TRBJ2-1; D is perhaps TRBD2 (6 bases). Material for sequencing was CD4+ T cells from PBMCs. The DNA for the CDR3 is TGTGCCAGCAGTCCTAGCGATGAGCAGTTCTTC. It is translated as CASSPSDEQFF.